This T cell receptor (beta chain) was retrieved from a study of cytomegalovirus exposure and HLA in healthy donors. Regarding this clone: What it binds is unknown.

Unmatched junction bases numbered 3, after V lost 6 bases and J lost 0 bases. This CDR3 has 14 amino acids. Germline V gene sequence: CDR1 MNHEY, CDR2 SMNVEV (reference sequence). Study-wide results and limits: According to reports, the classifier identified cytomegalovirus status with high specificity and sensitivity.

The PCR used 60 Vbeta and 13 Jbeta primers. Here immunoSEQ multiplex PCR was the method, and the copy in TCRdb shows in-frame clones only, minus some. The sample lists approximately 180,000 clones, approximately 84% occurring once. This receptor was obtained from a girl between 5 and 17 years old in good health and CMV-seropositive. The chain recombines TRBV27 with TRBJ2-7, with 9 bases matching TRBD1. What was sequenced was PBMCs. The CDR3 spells CASRRTGASYEQYF. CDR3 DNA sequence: TGTGCCAGCAGGCGGACAGGGGCCTCCTACGAGCAGTACTTC.